This record concerns one T cell receptor beta chain sequence. Its antigen is unidentified. This sample was taken from a study of blood T cells in healthy people across ages. V was trimmed by 5 bases and J by 15 bases, leaving 23 bases between them. CDR3 length: 15 residues. A J-beta primer mix and a sample-barcoded 5' primer were used in a second PCR of roughly 6 to 11 cycles. Sequencing recovered at least 2.5 million CDR3-containing paired-end reads from each sample. TCRdb ran MiXCR on the 5' RACE reads and lists one entry per CDR3 protein. The data hold around 600,000 distinct CDR3 sequences, with around 48% observed a single time. Study-level points and caveats: Any conclusive comparison of naive versus antigen-experienced cells was prevented by using unsorted PBMCs. Donor CMV status was unknown, possibly confounding expanded clonotype changes.

V gene TRBV12-3 or TRBV12-4 combines with J gene TRBJ1-6, with unresolved D. Sequenced material: blood. The sequence was obtained from a man older than 75 in good health. The CDR3 DNA reads as TGTGCCAGCAGTCTGCTCTCCCGGGGAAGTGCTGACCTCCACTTT. Protein sequence: CASSLLSRGSADLHF.